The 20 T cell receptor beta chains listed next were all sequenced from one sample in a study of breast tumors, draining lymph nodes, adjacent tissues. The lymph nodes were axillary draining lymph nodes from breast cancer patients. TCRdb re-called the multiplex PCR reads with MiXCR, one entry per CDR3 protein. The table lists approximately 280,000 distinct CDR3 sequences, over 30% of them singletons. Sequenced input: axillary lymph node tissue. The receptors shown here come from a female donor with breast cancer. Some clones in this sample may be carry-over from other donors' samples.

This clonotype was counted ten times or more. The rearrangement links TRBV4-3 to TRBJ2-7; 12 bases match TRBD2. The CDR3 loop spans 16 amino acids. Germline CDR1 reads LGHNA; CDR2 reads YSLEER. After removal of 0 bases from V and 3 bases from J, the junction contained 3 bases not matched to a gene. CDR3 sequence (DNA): TGCGCCAGCAGCCAAGAGGCGACTAGCGGGAGCTACGAGCAGTACTTC. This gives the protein CASSQEATSGSYEQYF.

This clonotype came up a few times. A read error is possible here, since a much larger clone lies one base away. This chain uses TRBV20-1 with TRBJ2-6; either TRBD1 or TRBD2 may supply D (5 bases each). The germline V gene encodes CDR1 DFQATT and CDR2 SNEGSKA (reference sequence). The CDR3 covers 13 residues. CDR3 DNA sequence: TGCAGTGATTCGGGGCCTGGGGCCAACGCCCTGACTTTC. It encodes CSDSGPGANALTF.

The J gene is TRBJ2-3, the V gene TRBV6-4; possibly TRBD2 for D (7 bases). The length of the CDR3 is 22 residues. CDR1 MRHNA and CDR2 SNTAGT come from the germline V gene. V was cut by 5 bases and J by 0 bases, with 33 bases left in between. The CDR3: CASSRRQEPRDPFSGSTDTQYF. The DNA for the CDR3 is TGTGCCAGCAGTCGAAGACAGGAACCAAGAGACCCGTTTAGCGGGAGCACAGATACGCAGTATTTT.

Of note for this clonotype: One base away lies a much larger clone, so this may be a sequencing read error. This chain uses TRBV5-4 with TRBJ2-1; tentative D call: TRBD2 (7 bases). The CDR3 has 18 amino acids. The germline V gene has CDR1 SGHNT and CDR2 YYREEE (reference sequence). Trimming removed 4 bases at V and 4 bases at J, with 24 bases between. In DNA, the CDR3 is TGTGCCAGCAGCCCTGGACTAGGGGGAGGAGGAGGTTACAATGAGCAGTTCTTC. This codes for CASSPGLGGGGGYNEQFF.

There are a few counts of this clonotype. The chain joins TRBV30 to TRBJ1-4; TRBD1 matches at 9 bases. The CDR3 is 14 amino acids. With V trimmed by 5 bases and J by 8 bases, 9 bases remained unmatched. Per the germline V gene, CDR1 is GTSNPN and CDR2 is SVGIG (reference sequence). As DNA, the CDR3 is TGTGCCTGGGGGACAGGGAACCTTATAGAAAAACTGTTTTTT. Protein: CAWGTGNLIEKLFF.

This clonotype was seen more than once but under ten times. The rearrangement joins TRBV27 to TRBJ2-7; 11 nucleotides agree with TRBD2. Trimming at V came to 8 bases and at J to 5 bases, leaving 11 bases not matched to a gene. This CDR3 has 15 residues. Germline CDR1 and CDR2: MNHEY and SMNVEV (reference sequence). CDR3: CASGPLAGGSHEQYF. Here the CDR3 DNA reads TGTGCCAGCGGTCCTCTAGCGGGAGGTTCCCACGAGCAGTACTTC.

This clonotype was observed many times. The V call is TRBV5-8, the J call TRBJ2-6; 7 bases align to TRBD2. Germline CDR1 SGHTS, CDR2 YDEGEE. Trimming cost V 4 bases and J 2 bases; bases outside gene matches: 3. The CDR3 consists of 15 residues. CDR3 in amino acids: CASSPGLPGANVLTF. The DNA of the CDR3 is TGTGCCAGCAGCCCGGGACTACCTGGGGCCAACGTCCTGACTTTC. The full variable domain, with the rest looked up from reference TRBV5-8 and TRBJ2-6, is EAGVTQSPTHLIKTRGQQATLRCSPISGHTSVYWYQQALGLGLQFLLWYDEGEERNRGNFPPRFSGRQFPNYSSELNVNALELEDSALYLCASSPGLPGANVLTFGAGSRLTVL.

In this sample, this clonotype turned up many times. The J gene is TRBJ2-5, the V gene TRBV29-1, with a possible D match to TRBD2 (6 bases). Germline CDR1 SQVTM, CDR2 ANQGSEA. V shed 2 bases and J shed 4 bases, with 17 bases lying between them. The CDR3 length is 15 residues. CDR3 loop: CSVELDGSPGETQYF. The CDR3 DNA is TGCAGCGTTGAACTTGACGGGAGCCCCGGAGAGACCCAGTACTTC.

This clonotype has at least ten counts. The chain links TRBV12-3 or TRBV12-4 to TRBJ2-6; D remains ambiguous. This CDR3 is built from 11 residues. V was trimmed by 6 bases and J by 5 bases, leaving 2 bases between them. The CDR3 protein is CASSRANVLTF. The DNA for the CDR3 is TGTGCCAGCAGCCGGGCCAACGTCCTGACTTTC.

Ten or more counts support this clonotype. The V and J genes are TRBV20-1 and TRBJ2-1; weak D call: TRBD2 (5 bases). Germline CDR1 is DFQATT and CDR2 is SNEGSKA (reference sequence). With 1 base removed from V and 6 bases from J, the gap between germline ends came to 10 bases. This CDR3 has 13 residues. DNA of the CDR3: TGCAGTGCTAGAGGAGACTACGGCAATGAGCAGTTCTTC. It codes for CSARGDYGNEQFF.

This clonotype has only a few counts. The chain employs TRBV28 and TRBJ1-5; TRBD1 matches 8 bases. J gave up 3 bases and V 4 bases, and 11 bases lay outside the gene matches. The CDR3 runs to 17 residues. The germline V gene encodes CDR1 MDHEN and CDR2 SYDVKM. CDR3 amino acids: CASSSRKTGAINQPQHF. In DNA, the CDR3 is TGTGCCAGCAGTTCCAGGAAGACAGGGGCGATCAATCAGCCCCAGCATTTT.

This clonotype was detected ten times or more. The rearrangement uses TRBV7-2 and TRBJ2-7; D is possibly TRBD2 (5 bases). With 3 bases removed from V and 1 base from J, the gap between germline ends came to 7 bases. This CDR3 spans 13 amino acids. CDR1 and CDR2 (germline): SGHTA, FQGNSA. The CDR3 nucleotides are TGTGCCAGCAGCTTTGAGGGTTCCTACGAGCAGTACTTC. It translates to CASSFEGSYEQYF.

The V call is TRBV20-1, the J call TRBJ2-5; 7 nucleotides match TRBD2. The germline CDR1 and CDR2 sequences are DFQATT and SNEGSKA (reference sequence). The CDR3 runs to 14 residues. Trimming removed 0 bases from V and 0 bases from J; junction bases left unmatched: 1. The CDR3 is CSAREGGDQETQYF. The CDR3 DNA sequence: TGCAGTGCTAGAGAGGGGGGGGACCAAGAGACCCAGTACTTC.

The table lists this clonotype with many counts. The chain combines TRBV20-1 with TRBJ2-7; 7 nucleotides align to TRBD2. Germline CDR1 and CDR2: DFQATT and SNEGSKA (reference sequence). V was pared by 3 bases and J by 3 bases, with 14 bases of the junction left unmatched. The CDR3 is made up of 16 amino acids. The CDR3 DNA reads TGCAGTGCTAGCGCAGTGATGGGGGAGGGGAACTACGAGCAGTACTTC. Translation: CSASAVMGEGNYEQYF.

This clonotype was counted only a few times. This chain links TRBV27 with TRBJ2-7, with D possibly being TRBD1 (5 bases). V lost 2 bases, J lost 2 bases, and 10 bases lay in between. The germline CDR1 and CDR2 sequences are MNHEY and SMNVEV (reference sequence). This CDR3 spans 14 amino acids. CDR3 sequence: CASSLKDTTYEQYF. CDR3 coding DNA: TGTGCCAGCAGTTTAAAGGACACAACCTACGAGCAGTACTTC.

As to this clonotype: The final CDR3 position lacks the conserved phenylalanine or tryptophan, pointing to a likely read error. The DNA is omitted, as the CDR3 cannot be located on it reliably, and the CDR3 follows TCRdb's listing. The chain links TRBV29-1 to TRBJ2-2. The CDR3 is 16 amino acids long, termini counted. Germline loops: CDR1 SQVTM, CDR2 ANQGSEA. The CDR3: CSVRSRQETEHRGAVV.

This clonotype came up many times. The CDR3 loop is CAISEDPQAWGQETQYF. DNA for the CDR3: TGTGCCATCAGTGAGGACCCCCAAGCTTGGGGACAGGAGACCCAGTACTTC. The V call is TRBV10-3, the J call TRBJ2-5; 7 nucleotides agree with TRBD1. CDR1 ENHRY and CDR2 SYGVKD come from the germline V gene. V gave up 2 bases and J gave up 5 bases; unmatched junction bases: 14. CDR3 length: 17 amino acids.

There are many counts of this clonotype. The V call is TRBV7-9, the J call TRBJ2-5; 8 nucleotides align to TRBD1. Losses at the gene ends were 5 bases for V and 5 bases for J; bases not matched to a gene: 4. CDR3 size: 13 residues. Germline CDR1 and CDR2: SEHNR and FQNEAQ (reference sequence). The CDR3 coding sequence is TGTGCCAGCAGCCCGGACAGGGCTGAGACCCAGTACTTC. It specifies CASSPDRAETQYF.

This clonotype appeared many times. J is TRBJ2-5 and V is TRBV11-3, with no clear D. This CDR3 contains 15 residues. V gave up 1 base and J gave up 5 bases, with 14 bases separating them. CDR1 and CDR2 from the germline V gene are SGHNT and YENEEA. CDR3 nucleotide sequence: TGTGCCAGCAGCTTAGGCCATACACAGAAGGAGACCCAGTACTTC. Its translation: CASSLGHTQKETQYF.

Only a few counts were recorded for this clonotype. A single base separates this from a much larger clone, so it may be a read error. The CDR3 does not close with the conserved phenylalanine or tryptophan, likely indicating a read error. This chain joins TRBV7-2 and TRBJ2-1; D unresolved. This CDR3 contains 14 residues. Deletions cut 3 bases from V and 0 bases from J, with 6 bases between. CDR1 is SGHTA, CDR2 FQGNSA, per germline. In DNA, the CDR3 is TGTGCCAGCAGCTTTATTAGCTCCTACAATGAGCAGTTCCTC. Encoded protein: CASSFISSYNEQFL.